This TCR beta chain was captured in a study of pediatric ulcerative colitis. Rectal tissue came from one to two pinch biopsies taken at colonoscopy. The V gene's germline CDR1 is GTSNPN and CDR2 SVGIG (reference sequence). The CDR3 is 13 residues long. Trimming cost V 2 bases and J 1 base, with 9 bases left between them. Assay: immunoSEQ multiplex PCR; the TCRdb copy retains only in-frame clones and omits some. The data contain approximately 13,000 clones, 75% to 80% of them singletons. The sequence was obtained from a boy between 10 and 17 years old who was a control in a study of pediatric ulcerative colitis. Material: gut tissue. The gene calls are TRBV30 and TRBJ2-7, with D possibly TRBD2 on 6 matching bases. This CDR3 reads CAWSRDSSYEQYF. For the CDR3, the DNA is TGTGCCTGGAGTAGGGACTCATCCTACGAGCAGTACTTC.